This paragraph reports one T cell receptor (beta chain). Germline V gives CDR1 MNHEY, CDR2 SMNVEV (reference sequence). The V and J ends lost 7 bases and 4 bases respectively, with 13 bases between them. This CDR3 has 13 amino acids. Sequenced by immunoSEQ multiplex PCR; TCRdb stores in-frame clones only, minus some. The table records about 300,000 clones, roughly 86% of them present only once. These data belong to a study of blood T cell repertoires in COVID-19. The specimen was PBMCs or T cells enriched from blood (not recorded which). The rearrangement links TRBV27 to TRBJ1-1; D is possibly TRBD1 (6 bases). The clonotype originates from a woman under 30 who had recovered from COVID-19. CDR3 loop: CASTLQGGTEAFF. The CDR3 nucleotides read TGTGCCAGCACCCTACAGGGCGGCACTGAAGCTTTCTTT.